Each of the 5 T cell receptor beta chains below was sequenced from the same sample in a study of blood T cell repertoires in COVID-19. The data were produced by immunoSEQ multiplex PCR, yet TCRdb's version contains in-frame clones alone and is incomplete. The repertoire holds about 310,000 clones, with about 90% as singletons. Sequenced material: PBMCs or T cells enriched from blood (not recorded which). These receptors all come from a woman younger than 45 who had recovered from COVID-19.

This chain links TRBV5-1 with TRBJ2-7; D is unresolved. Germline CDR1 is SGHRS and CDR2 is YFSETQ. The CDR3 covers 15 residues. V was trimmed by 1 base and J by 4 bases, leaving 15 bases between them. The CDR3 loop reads CASSLYSSSGYEQYF. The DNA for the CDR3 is TGCGCCAGCAGCTTGTATTCCTCTTCGGGTTACGAGCAGTACTTC.

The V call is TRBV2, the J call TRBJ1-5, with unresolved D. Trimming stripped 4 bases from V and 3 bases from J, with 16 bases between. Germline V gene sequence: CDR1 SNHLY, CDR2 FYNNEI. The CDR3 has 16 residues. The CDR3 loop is CASSVVGLRNNQPQHF. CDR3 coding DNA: TGTGCCAGCAGTGTCGTCGGGTTAAGGAACAATCAGCCCCAGCATTTT.

The CDR3: CASSLGGTGSYGYTF. CDR3 DNA sequence: TGTGCCAGCAGCTTAGGGGGGACAGGGAGCTATGGCTACACCTTC. The chain links TRBV7-6 to TRBJ1-2, with 9 bases aligning to TRBD1. The junction had 4 bases not matched to a gene; V was cut back by 1 base and J by 4 bases. The CDR3 has 15 amino acids. Per germline, CDR1 SGHVS and CDR2 FNYEAQ.

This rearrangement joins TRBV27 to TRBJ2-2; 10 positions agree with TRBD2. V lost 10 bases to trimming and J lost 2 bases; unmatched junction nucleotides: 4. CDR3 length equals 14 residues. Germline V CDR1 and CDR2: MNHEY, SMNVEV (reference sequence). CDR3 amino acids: CAIGLAANTGELFF. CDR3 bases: TGTGCCATCGGACTAGCGGCCAACACCGGGGAGCTGTTTTTT.

CDR3 DNA sequence: TGTGCCAGCAGACTAAGCCACGGGTTCGGAAACACTGAAGCTTTCTTT. It translates to CASRLSHGFGNTEAFF. The chain is built from TRBV2 and TRBJ1-1; D remains unclear. CDR1 is SNHLY, CDR2 FYNNEI, per germline. The CDR3 consists of 16 residues. The V gene lost 6 bases and the J gene lost 2 bases, with 19 bases spanning the gap.